Below, 9 T cell receptor beta chains from the same sample are listed, as sequenced in a study of yellow fever vaccine responses in identical twins. TCRdb re-derived calls from the RT-PCR reads in MiXCR, one entry per CDR3 protein. The repertoire includes about a thousand distinct CDR3 sequences, over 60% of them detected once, and 15% to 18% sits in the top ten. This specimen was T cells from blood (PBMCs), unsorted or a sorted subset (not recorded which), taken before or after yellow fever vaccination (not recorded which). Receptors were obtained from a female donor who received the yellow fever vaccine.

The chain employs TRBV4-1 and TRBJ1-1; D not resolved. V was clipped by 7 bases and J by 6 bases, with 18 bases between them. Germline V gives CDR1 MGHRA, CDR2 YSYEKL. This CDR3 comprises 14 residues. The CDR3 reads CASTNLVEGPEAFF. DNA for the CDR3: TGCGCCAGCACCAACTTGGTGGAGGGCCCTGAAGCTTTCTTT.

The DNA for the CDR3 is TGTGCCAGCAGCTTAGGGGGGGGCCCCTACAATGAGCAGTTCTTC. Its translation is CASSLGGGPYNEQFF. V is TRBV13 and J is TRBJ2-1; D assignment may be TRBD1 or TRBD2 (6 bases each). Deletions cut 0 bases from V and 2 bases from J, with 8 bases between. The CDR3 is made up of 15 amino acids. The V gene's germline CDR1 is PRHDT and CDR2 FYEKMQ (reference sequence).

The chain combines TRBV15 with TRBJ2-3; 8 nucleotides align to TRBD2. The trim removed 0 bases at V and 4 bases at J, leaving 3 bases unmatched. This CDR3 spans 15 amino acids. Germline assignment: CDR1 LNHNV and CDR2 YYDKDF (reference sequence). As DNA, the CDR3 is TGTGCCACCAGCAGAGACGGGACTAGTTCAGATACGCAGTATTTT. As protein: CATSRDGTSSDTQYF.

The chain is built from TRBV4-2 and TRBJ2-7; no clear D gene. CDR1 is LGHNA, CDR2 YNFKEQ, per germline. V dropped 0 bases and J dropped 2 bases, with 5 bases sitting between them. The CDR3 has 13 residues. The CDR3 region has the DNA TGTGCCAGCAGCCAAGAAGGAGCCTACGAGCAGTACTTC. Translated, it gives CASSQEGAYEQYF.

V and J are TRBV5-4 and TRBJ2-1; D possibly corresponds to TRBD2 (6 bases). Trimming removed 3 bases from V and 6 bases from J, with 10 bases in between. The CDR3 is made up of 13 amino acids. Germline V gives CDR1 SGHNT, CDR2 YYREEE (reference sequence). CDR3 in amino acids: CASSSGGVNEQFF. The CDR3 DNA is TGTGCCAGCAGCTCCGGAGGGGTCAATGAGCAGTTCTTC.

The rearrangement joins TRBV7-2 to TRBJ2-3, with a possible D match to TRBD2 (5 bases). Germline-derived CDR1 and CDR2 are SGHTA and FQGNSA. The CDR3 extends over 16 amino acids. V lost 4 bases to trimming and J lost 3 bases, with 17 bases between them. CDR3 bases: TGTGCCAGCAGCTCCCCGACTATGTTGTTAACAGATACGCAGTATTTT. It encodes CASSSPTMLLTDTQYF.

The chain has TRBV29-1 and TRBJ2-7; D is unresolved. CDR1 and CDR2 (germline): SQVTM, ANQGSEA. The CDR3 consists of 11 residues. V lost 6 bases, J lost 3 bases, and 9 bases lay in between. CDR3 protein: CSVPGNYEQYF. CDR3 bases: TGCAGCGTGCCGGGCAACTACGAGCAGTACTTC.

This clonotype was found once. The chain uses TRBV10-3 and TRBJ2-5; 9 nucleotides line up with TRBD2. Germline CDR1 ENHRY, CDR2 SYGVKD. The CDR3 has 14 residues. J was trimmed by 5 bases and V by 6 bases; bases with no gene match: 7. The CDR3 sequence is CAISGGGAGETQYF. DNA of the CDR3: TGTGCCATCAGCGGCGGGGGGGCCGGGGAGACCCAGTACTTC.

This clonotype appeared once. This chain uses TRBV11-1 with TRBJ2-2; no reliable D call. V was clipped by 3 bases and J by 3 bases, with 11 bases between them. In germline, CDR1 is SGHAT, CDR2 FQDESV (reference sequence). The CDR3 spans 15 residues. This chain's CDR3 is CASSFWGADTGELFF. The DNA of the CDR3 is TGTGCCAGCAGCTTTTGGGGTGCGGACACCGGGGAGCTGTTTTTT. Full variable domain (remainder filled in from reference TRBV11-1 and TRBJ2-2): EAEVAQSPRYKITEKSQAVAFWCDPISGHATLYWYRQILGQGPELLVQFQDESVVDDSQLPKDRFSAERLKGVDSTLKIQPAELGDSAMYLCASSFWGADTGELFFGEGSRLTVL.